This T cell receptor (beta chain) comes out of a study of blood T cell repertoires in COVID-19. Study as a whole: There were acute and convalescent COVID-19 samples, and they came from the United States, Italy and Spain. T cells, B-cell-depleted T cells, or PBMCs supplied cDNA or gDNA.

Only a few counts were recorded for this clone. The authors' processing: Amplification of reference gene primers was used by the study to estimate nucleated cell counts. Sequenced by immunoSEQ multiplex PCR; TCRdb stores in-frame clones only, minus some. Clonal size and the V and J genes are those of that table, whereas D and trimming came from the DNA. The table records over 250,000 clones, approximately 91% of them present only once. Sequenced material: peripheral blood. This sequence originates from an older woman with acute or convalescent COVID-19.

CDR3 coding DNA: TGCGCCAGCAGCTTACGGAGCTCCGGGACATACTATGGCTACACCTTC. Protein: CASSLRSSGTYYGYTF. The J gene is TRBJ1-2, the V gene TRBV5-1, with a tentative D call TRBD1 (6 bases). The V gene lost 2 bases and the J gene lost 3 bases, with 17 bases spanning the gap. Germline CDR1 is SGHRS and CDR2 is YFSETQ. CDR3 length: 16 residues.